These T cell receptor beta chains were read from a single sample in a study of tumor-infiltrating lymphocytes in primary liver carcinoma. MiXCR, applied by TCRdb to the multiplex PCR reads, yields one record per CDR3 protein. Here the sample spans approximately 92,000 distinct CDR3 sequences, 65% to 70% being singletons. Sequenced sample: tumor-adjacent normal liver tissue. The receptors stem from a man between 40 and 49 years old with primary liver carcinoma and hepatitis B virus infection. The CDR3 runs from the conserved cysteine through the conserved F or W. The order of the fields is V gene, J gene, D gene, clone size, CDR3 protein, CDR3 DNA. A D gene is named only where the DNA matches it firmly. Size is omitted from some rows. Given values are once, few, many or a class for expanded clones.

>TRBV4-2|TRBJ2-3|-|many
CASSQEVQAKDTQYF
TGTGCCAGCAGCCAAGAGGTACAGGCAAAAGATACGCAGTATTTT
>TRBV11-2|TRBJ2-7|-|-
CASSLGGVLPYEQYF
TGTGCCAGTAGCCTCGGCGGGGTTCTACCCTACGAGCAGTACTTC
>TRBV4-1|TRBJ2-2|TRBD2|-
CVNSNRLAVNTGELFF
TGCGTCAACAGCAATCGACTAGCAGTGAACACCGGGGAGCTGTTTTTT
>TRBV5-4|TRBJ2-1|-|-
CASSLTRNGQFF
TGTGCCAGCAGCTTGACGAGGAATGGACAGTTCTTC
>TRBV5-4|TRBJ2-5|TRBD2|-
CTSSGGTEWETLYF
TGTACCAGCAGCGGGGGGACAGAATGGGAGACCCTGTATTTC
>TRBV12-3/TRBV12-4|TRBJ2-7|-|-
CANSRIGGEQYF
TGTGCCAACAGTCGGATAGGTGGGGAGCAGTACTTC
>TRBV5-1|TRBJ2-3|-|-
CASSLGQGSDTQYF
TGCGCCAGCAGCTTAGGCCAGGGTTCAGATACGCAGTATTTT
>TRBV30|TRBJ1-5|-|few
CVWSVQGQPQHF
TGTGTCTGGAGTGTACAGGGTCAGCCCCAGCATTTT
>TRBV19|TRBJ2-1|-|-
CTSGHNEQFF
TGTACCAGTGGCCACAATGAGCAGTTCTTC
>TRBV28|TRBJ2-7|-|-
CASSLKDRVAGVTLELYF
TGTGCCAGCAGTTTAAAGGACAGGGTAGCGGGGGTTACCCTCGAGCTGTACTTC
>TRBV6-5|TRBJ2-3|TRBD2|-
CASGKTSGRASSDTHYF
TGTGCCAGCGGCAAGACTAGCGGGAGGGCATCGTCAGATACGCATTATTTT
>TRBV11-3|TRBJ2-2|-|-
CASSPNMRGGELFF
TGTGCCAGCAGCCCCAACATGCGGGGCGGGGAGCTGTTTTTT
>TRBV29-1|TRBJ2-3|TRBD1|many
CSVVLRGISTDTQYF
TGCAGCGTTGTTCTCAGGGGGATCAGCACAGATACGCAGTATTTT
>TRBV28|TRBJ2-7|TRBD1|-
CASSGQAPDEQYF
TGTGCCAGCAGCGGACAGGCCCCGGACGAGCAGTACTTC
>TRBV15|TRBJ2-5|TRBD1|-
CATSGQTGHQYF
TGTGCCACCAGCGGGCAGACAGGGCATCAGTACTTC
>TRBV14|TRBJ2-7|-|-
CASRQGRGVTYEQYF
TGTGCCAGCCGCCAAGGTCGGGGAGTCACGTACGAACAGTACTTC
>TRBV6-5|TRBJ2-1|TRBD2|many
CASTRRLAGENEQFF
TGTGCCAGCACCCGGAGACTAGCGGGGGAAAATGAGCAGTTCTTC
>TRBV5-5|TRBJ2-7|-|-
CASTLDIQGEQYF
TGTGCCAGCACCTTGGATATCCAGGGAGAGCAATACTTC
>TRBV5-1|TRBJ2-1|-|-
CASSLAGDEQLF
TGCGCCAGCAGCTTGGCAGGCGATGAGCAGCTCTTC
>TRBV24-1|TRBJ1-1|-|few
CATRLGGNTEAFF
TGTGCCACCCGCCTAGGAGGGAACACTGAAGCTTTCTTT
>TRBV6-6|TRBJ2-7|TRBD2|many
CASSYPGRDLYEQYF
TGTGCCAGCAGTTACCCGGGGAGGGATCTATACGAGCAGTACTTC
>TRBV12-3/TRBV12-4|TRBJ2-4|-|-
CASSFGKHFQYF
TGTGCCAGCAGTTTCGGCAAGCACTTCCAGTACTTC
>TRBV29-1|TRBJ1-5|-|-
CSVSAGSNQLQHF
TGTAGCGTGTCTGCCGGGAGCAATCAGCTCCAGCATTTT
>TRBV2|TRBJ2-7|-|-
CDSSGRTPGADEQYF
TGTGACAGCAGTGGGCGGACCCCGGGGGCCGACGAGCAGTACTTC
>TRBV6-5|TRBJ2-1|TRBD2|many
CASSISREAKSEQFF
TGTGCCAGCAGTATCTCGCGGGAGGCCAAATCTGAGCAGTTCTTC
>TRBV11-2|TRBJ2-3|-|-
CANSLHTETQYF
TGTGCCAACAGCCTACACACAGAAACGCAGTATTTT
>TRBV5-1|TRBJ1-3|-|-
CASSLRAGFSGNTIYF
TGCGCCAGCAGCTTGAGGGCAGGCTTCTCTGGAAACACCATATATTTT
>TRBV20-1|TRBJ1-1|-|-
CSAPKGDAIRTEAFF
TGCAGTGCCCCAAAAGGGGACGCCATAAGAACTGAAGCTTTCTTT
>TRBV6-1|TRBJ2-2|-|-
CVSSEQDTGELFF
TGTGTCAGCAGTGAACAGGACACCGGGGAGCTGTTTTTT
>TRBV4-2|TRBJ2-2|TRBD2|-
CASSHVLAGPTGELFF
TGTGCCAGCAGCCATGTACTAGCGGGCCCGACCGGGGAGCTATTTTTT